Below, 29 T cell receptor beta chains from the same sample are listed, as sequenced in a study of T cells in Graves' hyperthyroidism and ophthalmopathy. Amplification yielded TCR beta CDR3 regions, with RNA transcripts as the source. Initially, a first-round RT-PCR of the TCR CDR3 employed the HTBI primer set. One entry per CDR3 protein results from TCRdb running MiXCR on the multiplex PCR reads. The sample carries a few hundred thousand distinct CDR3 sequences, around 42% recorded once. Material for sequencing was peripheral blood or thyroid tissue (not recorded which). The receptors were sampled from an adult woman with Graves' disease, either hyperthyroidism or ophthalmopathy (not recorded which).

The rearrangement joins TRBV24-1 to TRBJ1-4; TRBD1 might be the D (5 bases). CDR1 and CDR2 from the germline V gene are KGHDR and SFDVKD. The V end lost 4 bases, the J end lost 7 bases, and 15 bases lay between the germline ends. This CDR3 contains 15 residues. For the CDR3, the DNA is TGTGCCACCAGTGACCCCGGGGGTTCAGGTGAAAAACTGTTTTTT. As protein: CATSDPGGSGEKLFF.

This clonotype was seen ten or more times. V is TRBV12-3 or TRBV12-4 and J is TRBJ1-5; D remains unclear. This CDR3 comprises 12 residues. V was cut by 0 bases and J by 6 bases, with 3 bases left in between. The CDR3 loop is CASSLALQPQHF. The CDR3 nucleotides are TGTGCCAGCAGTTTAGCCCTTCAGCCCCAGCATTTT.

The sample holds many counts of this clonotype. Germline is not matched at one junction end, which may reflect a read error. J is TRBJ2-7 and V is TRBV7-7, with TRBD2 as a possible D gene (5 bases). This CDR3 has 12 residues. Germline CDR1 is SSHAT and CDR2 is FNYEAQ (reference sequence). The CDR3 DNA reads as TGTGCTAGCAGCCGTGGATCGGGAGAGCAGTACTTC. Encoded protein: CASSRGSGEQYF.

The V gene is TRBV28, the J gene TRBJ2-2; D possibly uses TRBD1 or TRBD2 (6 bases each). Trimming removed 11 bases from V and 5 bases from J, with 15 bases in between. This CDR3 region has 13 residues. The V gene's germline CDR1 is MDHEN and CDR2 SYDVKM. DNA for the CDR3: TGTGCCGGGGGGCTACCGGGGACCGGGGAGCTGTTTTTT. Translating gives CAGGLPGTGELFF.

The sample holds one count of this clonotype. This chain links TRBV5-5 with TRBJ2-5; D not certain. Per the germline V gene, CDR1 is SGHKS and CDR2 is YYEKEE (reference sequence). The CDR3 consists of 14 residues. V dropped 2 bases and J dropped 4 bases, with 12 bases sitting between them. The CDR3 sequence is CASSLMGSGETQYF. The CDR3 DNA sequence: TGTGCCAGCAGCTTAATGGGATCAGGAGAGACCCAGTACTTC.

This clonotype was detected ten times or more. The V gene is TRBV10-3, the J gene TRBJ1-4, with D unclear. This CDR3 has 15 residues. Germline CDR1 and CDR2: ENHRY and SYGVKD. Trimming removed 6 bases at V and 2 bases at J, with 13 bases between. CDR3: CAISRGLATNEKLFF. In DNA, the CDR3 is TGTGCCATCAGCCGCGGACTGGCGACTAATGAAAAACTGTTTTTT.

CDR3 loop: CAWSWGTGVRDSPLHF. The CDR3 DNA reads as TGTGCCTGGAGTTGGGGTACAGGGGTGCGAGATTCACCCCTCCACTTT. The chain joins TRBV30 to TRBJ1-6, with TRBD1 matching over 7 bases. V shed 2 bases and J 8 bases; nucleotides not matched to a gene: 12. The CDR3 sequence is 16 residues long. Germline V CDR1 and CDR2: GTSNPN, SVGIG (reference sequence). The whole variable domain, remainder taken from reference TRBV30 and TRBJ1-6, is SQTIHQWPATLVQPVGSPLSLECTVEGTSNPNLYWYRQAAGRGLQLLFYSVGIGQISSEVPQNLSASRPQDRQFILSSKKLLLSDSGFYLCAWSWGTGVRDSPLHFGNGTRLTVT.

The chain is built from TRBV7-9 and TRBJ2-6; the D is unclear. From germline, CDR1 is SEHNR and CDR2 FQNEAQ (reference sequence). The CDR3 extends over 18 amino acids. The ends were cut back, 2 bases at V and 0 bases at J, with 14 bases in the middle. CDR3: CASSLFFWAISGANVLTF. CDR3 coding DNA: TGTGCCAGCAGCTTATTCTTTTGGGCTATCTCTGGGGCCAACGTCCTGACTTTC. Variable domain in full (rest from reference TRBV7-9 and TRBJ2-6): DTGVSQNPRHKITKRGQNVTFRCDPISEHNRLYWYRQTLGQGPEFLTYFQNEAQLEKSRLLSDRFSAERPKGSFSTLEIQRTEQGDSAMYLCASSLFFWAISGANVLTFGAGSRLTVL.

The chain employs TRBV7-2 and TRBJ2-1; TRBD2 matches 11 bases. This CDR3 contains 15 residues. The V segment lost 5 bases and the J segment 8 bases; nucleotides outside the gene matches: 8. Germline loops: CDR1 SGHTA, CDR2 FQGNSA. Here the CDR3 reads CASSPALSGGDEQFF. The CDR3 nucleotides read TGTGCCAGCAGCCCCGCCCTTAGCGGGGGGGATGAGCAGTTCTTC.

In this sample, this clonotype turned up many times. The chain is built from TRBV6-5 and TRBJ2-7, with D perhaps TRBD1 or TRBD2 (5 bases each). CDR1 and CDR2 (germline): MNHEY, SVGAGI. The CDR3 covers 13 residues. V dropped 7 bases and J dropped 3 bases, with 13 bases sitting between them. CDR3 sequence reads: CASKSTGRYEQYF. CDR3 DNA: TGTGCCAGCAAGTCAACGGGGCGCTACGAGCAGTACTTC.

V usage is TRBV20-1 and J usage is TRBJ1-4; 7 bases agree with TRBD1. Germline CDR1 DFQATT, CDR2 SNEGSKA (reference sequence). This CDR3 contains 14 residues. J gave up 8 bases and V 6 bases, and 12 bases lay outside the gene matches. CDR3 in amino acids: CSAPGRGPGEKLFF. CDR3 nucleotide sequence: TGCAGTGCGCCCGGTAGGGGGCCTGGGGAAAAACTGTTTTTT.

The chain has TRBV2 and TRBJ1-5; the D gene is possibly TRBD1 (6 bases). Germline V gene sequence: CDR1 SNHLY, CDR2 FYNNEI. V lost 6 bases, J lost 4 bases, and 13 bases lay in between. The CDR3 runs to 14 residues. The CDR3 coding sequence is TGTGCCAGCAGCGCAACAGGGAGGAATCAGCCCCAGCATTTT. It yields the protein CASSATGRNQPQHF.

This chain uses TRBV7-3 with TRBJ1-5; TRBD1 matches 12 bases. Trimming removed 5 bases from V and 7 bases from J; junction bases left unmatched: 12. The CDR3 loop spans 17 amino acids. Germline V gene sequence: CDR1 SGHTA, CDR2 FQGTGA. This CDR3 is CASSRPGTGGDEQPQHF. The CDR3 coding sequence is TGTGCCAGCAGCCGGCCCGGGACAGGGGGCGACGAGCAGCCCCAGCATTTT.

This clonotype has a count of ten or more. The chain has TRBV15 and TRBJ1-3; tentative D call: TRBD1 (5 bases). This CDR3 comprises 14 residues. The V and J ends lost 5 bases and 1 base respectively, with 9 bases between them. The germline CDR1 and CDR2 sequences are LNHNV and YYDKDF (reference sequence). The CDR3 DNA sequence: TGTGCCACCAGCCCAGGGTGGTCTGGAAACACCATATATTTT. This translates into CATSPGWSGNTIYF. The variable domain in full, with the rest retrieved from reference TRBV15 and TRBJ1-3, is DAMVIQNPRYQVTQFGKPVTLSCSQTLNHNVMYWYQQKSSQAPKLLFHYYDKDFNNEADTPDNFQSRRPNTSFCFLDIRSPGLGDTAMYLCATSPGWSGNTIYFGEGSWLTVV.

As DNA, the CDR3 is TGCAGTGCTAGAGTACCGGGTGGGGGATTAGGCGAAAAACTGTTTTTT. It encodes CSARVPGGGLGEKLFF. The chain carries TRBV20-1 and TRBJ1-4; D is perhaps TRBD1 (5 bases). The CDR3 is 16 amino acids. CDR1 is DFQATT, CDR2 SNEGSKA, per germline (reference sequence). V lost 1 base, J lost 8 bases, and 20 bases lay in between.

CDR3 amino acids: CASSGTDQPQHF. CDR3 in DNA: TGTGCCAGCTCAGGGACCGATCAGCCCCAGCATTTT. The gene calls are TRBV2 and TRBJ1-5, with a tentative D call TRBD1 (5 bases). Germline CDR1 and CDR2: SNHLY and FYNNEI. Trimming cost V 8 bases and J 5 bases, with 10 bases left between them. The length of the CDR3 is 12 residues.

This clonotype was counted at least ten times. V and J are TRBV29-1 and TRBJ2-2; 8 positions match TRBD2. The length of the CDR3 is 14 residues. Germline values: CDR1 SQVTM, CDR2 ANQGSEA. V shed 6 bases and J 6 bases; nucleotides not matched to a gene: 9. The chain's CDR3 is CSVEGLEVAGELFF. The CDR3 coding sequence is TGCAGCGTGGAGGGACTAGAGGTAGCCGGGGAGCTGTTTTTT.

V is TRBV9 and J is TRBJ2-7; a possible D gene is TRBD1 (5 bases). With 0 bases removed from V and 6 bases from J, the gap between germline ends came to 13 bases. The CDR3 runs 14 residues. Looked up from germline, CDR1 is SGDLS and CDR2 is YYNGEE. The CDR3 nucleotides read TGTGCCAGCAGCGTAGAAACCAGGGCGGCCGAGCAGTACTTC. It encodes CASSVETRAAEQYF.

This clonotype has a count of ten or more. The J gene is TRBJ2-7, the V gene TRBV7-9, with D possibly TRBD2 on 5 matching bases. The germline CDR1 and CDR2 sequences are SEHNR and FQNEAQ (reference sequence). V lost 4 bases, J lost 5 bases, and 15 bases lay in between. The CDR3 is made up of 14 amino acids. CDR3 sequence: CASSSPGTSHEQYF. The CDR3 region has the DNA TGTGCCAGCAGCTCCCCGGGAACAAGTCACGAGCAGTACTTC.

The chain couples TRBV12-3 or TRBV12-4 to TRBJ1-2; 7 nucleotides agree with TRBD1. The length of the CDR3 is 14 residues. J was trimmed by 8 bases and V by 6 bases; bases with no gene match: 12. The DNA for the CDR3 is TGTGCCAGCAGCCTGGGACAGCCTGTGGGGGGCTACACCTTC. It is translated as CASSLGQPVGGYTF.

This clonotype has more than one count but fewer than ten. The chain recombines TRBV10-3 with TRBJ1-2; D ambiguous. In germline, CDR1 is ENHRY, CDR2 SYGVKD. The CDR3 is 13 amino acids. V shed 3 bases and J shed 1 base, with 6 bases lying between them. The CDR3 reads CAISDGSNYGYTF. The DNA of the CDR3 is TGTGCCATCAGTGATGGAAGTAACTATGGCTACACCTTC.

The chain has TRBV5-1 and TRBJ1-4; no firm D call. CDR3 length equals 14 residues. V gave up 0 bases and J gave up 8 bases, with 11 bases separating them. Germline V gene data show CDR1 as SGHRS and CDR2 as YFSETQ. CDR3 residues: CASSLATAGEKLFF. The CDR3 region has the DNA TGCGCCAGCAGCTTGGCCACGGCAGGCGAAAAACTGTTTTTT.

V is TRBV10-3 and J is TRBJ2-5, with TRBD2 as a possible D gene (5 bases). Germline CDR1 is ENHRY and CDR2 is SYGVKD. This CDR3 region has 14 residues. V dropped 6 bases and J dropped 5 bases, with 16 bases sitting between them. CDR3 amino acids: CAISSSGMMETQYF. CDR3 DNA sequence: TGTGCCATCAGCTCCTCGGGGATGATGGAGACCCAGTACTTC.

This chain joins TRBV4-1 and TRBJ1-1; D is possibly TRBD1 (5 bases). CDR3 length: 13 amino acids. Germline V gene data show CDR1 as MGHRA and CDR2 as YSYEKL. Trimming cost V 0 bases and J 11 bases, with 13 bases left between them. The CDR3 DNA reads TGCGCCAGCAGCCAAGATCGGTGGGGGAGGGCTTTCTTT. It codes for CASSQDRWGRAFF.

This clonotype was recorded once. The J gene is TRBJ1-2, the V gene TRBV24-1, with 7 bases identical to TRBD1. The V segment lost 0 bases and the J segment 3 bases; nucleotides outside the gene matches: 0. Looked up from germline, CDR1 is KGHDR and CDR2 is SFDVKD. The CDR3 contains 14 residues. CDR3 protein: CATSDLQGDYGYTF. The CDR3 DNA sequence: TGTGCCACCAGTGATTTGCAGGGGGACTATGGCTACACCTTC.

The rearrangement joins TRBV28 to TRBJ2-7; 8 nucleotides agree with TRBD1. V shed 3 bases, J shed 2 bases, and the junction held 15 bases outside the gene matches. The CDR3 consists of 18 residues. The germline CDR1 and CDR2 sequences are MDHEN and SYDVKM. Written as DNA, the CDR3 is TGTGCCAGCAGTTTCTCCCCCCCAACGGGACAGGCTACCTACGAGCAGTACTTC. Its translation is CASSFSPPTGQATYEQYF.

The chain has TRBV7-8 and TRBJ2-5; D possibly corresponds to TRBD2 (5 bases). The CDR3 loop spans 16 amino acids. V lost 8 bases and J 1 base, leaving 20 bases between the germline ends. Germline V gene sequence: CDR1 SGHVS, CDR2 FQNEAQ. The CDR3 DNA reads TGTGCCAGCGCCCCCACCACGGGAACTTTCCAAGAGACCCAGTACTTC. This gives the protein CASAPTTGTFQETQYF.

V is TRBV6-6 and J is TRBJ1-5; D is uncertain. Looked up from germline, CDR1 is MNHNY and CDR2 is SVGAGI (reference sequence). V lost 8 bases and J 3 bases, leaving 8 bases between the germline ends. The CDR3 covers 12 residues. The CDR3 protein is CASRDNNQPQHF. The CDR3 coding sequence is TGTGCCAGCCGGGATAACAATCAGCCCCAGCATTTT.

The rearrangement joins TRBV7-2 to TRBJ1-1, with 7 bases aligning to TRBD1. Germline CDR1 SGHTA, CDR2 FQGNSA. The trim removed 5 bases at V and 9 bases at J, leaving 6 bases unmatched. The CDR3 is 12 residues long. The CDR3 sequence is CASSPGTEKAFF. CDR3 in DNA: TGTGCCAGCAGCCCGGGGACAGAGAAAGCTTTCTTT.